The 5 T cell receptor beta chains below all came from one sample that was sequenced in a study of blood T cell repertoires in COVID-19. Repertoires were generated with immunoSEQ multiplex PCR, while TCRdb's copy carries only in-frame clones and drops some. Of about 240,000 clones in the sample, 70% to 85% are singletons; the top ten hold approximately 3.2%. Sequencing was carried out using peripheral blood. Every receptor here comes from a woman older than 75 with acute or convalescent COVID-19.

This chain's CDR3 is CASRGPGYGYTF. CDR3 DNA sequence: TGTGCCAGCAGGGGGCCTGGCTATGGCTACACCTTC. The chain couples TRBV12-3 or TRBV12-4 to TRBJ1-2, with a tentative D call TRBD1 (5 bases). CDR3 length: 12 amino acids. Trimming shortened V by 6 bases and J by 4 bases, and 9 bases separated the two germline ends.

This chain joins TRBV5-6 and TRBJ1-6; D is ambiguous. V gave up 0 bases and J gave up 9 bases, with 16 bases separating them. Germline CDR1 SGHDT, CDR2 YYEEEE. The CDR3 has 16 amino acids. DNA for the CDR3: TGTGCCAGCAGCTTGGTTGGCACGGGAAGCGGTTCACCCCTCCACTTT. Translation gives CASSLVGTGSGSPLHF.

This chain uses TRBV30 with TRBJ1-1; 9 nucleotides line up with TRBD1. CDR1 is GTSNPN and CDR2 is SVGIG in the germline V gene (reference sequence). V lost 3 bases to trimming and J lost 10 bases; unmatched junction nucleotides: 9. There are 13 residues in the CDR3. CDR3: CAWSGTGKGRAFF. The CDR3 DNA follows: TGTGCCTGGAGCGGGACAGGGAAAGGAAGAGCTTTCTTT. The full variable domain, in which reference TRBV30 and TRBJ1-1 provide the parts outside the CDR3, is SQTIHQWPATLVQPVGSPLSLECTVEGTSNPNLYWYRQAAGRGLQLLFYSVGIGQISSEVPQNLSASRPQDRQFILSSKKLLLSDSGFYLCAWSGTGKGRAFFGQGTRLTVV.

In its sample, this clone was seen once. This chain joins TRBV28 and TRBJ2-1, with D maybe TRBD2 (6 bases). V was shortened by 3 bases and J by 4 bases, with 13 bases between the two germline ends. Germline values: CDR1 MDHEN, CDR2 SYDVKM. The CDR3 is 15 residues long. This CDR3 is CASSLLAGKYNEQFF. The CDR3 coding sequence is TGTGCCAGCAGTTTGTTGGCGGGGAAATACAATGAGCAGTTCTTC.

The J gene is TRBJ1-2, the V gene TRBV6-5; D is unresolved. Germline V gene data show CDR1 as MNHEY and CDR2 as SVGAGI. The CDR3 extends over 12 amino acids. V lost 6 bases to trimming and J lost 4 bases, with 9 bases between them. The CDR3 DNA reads TGTGCCAGCAGCCCAGGCTCCTATGGCTACACCTTC. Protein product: CASSPGSYGYTF.